Sequencing of this TCR beta chain was carried out in a study of blood T cells in healthy people across ages. The study's findings and limits: Donor CMV infection status was unknown, possibly confounding age-related changes in expanded clonotypes.

Peripheral blood from each donor was collected in a volume of 9.5 to 10 milliliters. In each sample, at least 6 million PBMCs were isolated. Germline V CDR1 and CDR2: SGHTA, FQGNSA. The CDR3 contains 17 residues. V shed 2 bases, J shed 7 bases, and the junction held 9 bases outside the gene matches. Using a J-beta primer mix together with a sample-barcoded 5' primer, a second PCR was run for about 6 to 11 cycles. At least 3 million CDR3-containing paired-end reads were obtained per sample. Each CDR3 protein is one row after TCRdb ran MiXCR on the 5' RACE reads. The table lists approximately 350,000 distinct CDR3 sequences, more than 45% of them singletons, with around 49% in the top ten. This clonotype was seen a few times. Its target is unknown.

The receptor's source is a man between 60 and 75 years old in good health. The chain recombines TRBV7-2 with TRBJ2-1; the match to TRBD1 covers 12 bases. Sequencing was performed on blood. The CDR3 DNA sequence: TGTGCCAGCAGCTTAATCGGGACAGGGGGCGCGAGGAATGAGCAGTTCTTC. Amino acids: CASSLIGTGGARNEQFF.